This TCR beta chain was profiled in a study of molecular identifiers for immune sequencing clone quantification. Study-wide context: Replicate runs used RNA from about 20,000 or 100,000 naive CD8 cells, which was split five ways into aliquots, and four of those aliquots were then sequenced. Notes on the study in general: Jurkat TCR RNA that was spiked in from one cell was reportedly detectable among one million naive cells.

Sorting captured naive CD8 T cells as CD8+CD4-CCR7+CD45RA+. This CDR3 is 11 amino acids long. Germline V gives CDR1 MNHNS, CDR2 SASEGT. This clonotype was found many times. The antigen is unknown. At one boundary the junction diverges from the germline segment, which might be a read error. From the PCR reads, TCRdb called clonotypes with MiXCR, one entry per CDR3 protein. The table has a few hundred thousand distinct CDR3 sequences, about a fifth seen once. The rearrangement links TRBV6-1 to TRBJ2-7; D not certain. The sample consisted of naive CD8+ T cells from blood, with Jurkat cell RNA spiked in. Subset described: FACS-sorted CD8+CD4-CCR7+CD45RA+ naive T cells. The origin of this receptor is a human donor in good health. Some libraries in this study had Jurkat cell RNA spiked in. The CDR3 nucleotides are TGTGCCAGCAGGGAAGGACGAAAGCAGTACTTC. Amino acid sequence: CASREGRKQYF.